Below, one T cell receptor (beta chain) is given with its context. Germline V gene lookup returns CDR1 MNHNS and CDR2 SASEGT. The CDR3 extends over 17 amino acids. Trimming took 4 bases from V and 4 from J; bases not matched to a gene: 6. This specimen belongs to a study of blood T cell repertoires in COVID-19. About the study: Both acute and convalescent COVID-19 samples were obtained from the United States, Italy and Spain.

Original methodology: Using reference gene primer amplification, nucleated cell counts were estimated. Using immunoSEQ multiplex PCR, the repertoire was profiled, and TCRdb retains in-frame clones only, with some absent. Clone size and the V and J calls come from that table; the DNA yielded D and trimming. The data contain about 140,000 clones, roughly 81% of them seen just once; the ten biggest clones take up roughly 8.9%. The sequence was obtained from a woman aged 45-65 years with active or convalescent COVID-19. The sample comprised peripheral blood. The V and J genes are TRBV6-1 and TRBJ2-3, with 15 bases identical to TRBD2. The CDR3 nucleotides are TGTGCCAGCAGTGGTGGAAGGACTAGCGGGGGGGCAGATACGCAGTATTTT. Its translation is CASSGGRTSGGADTQYF.